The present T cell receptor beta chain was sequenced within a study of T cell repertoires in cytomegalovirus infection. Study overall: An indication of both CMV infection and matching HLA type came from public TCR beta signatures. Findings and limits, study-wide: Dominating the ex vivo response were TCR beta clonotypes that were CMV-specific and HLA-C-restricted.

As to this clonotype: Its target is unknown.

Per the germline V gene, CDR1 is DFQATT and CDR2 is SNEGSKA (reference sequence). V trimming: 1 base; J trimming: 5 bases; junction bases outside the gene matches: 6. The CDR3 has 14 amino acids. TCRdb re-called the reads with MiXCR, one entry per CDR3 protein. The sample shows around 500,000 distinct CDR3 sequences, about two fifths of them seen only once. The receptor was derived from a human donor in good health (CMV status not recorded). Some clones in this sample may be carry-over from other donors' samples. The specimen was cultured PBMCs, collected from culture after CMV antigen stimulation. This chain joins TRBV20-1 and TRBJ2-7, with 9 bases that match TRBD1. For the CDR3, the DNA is TGCAGTGCTAGAGGTACAGGGGGCTCTCACGAGCAGTACTTC. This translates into CSARGTGGSHEQYF.